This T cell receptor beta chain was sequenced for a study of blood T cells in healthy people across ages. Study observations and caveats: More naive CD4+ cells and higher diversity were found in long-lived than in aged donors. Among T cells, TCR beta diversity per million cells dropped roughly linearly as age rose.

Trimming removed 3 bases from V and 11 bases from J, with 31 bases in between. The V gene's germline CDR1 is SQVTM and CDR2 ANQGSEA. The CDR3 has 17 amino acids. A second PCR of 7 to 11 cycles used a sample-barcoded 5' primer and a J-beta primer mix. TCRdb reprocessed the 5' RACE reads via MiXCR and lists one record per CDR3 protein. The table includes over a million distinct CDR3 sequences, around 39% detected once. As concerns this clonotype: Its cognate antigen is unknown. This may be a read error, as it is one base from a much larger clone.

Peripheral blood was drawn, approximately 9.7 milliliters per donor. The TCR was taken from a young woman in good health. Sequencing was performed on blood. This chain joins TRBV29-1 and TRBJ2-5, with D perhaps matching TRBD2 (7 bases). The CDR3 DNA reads TGCAGCGTTGAGCTCTGGGGGCGGGAGAAATGGAGGAATGAGCAGTACTTC. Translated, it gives CSVELWGREKWRNEQYF.